This T cell receptor (beta chain) derives from a study of spatial heterogeneity in lung cancer. Across the whole study: Fewer alpha-chain than beta-chain sequences were consistently detected. Mean representation of each unique TCR and UMI combination in the raw reads exceeded 8.5 occurrences.

Time point here: sample taken at primary tumor resection. TCRs were sequenced from unsorted whole RNA of tumor, nontumor lung or PBMC. The donor group consisted of around 66 patients who had untreated, early-stage non-small cell lung cancer. The V and J ends lost 7 bases and 8 bases, in that order; junction bases with no gene match: 11. CDR1 MNHNS and CDR2 SASEGT come from the germline V gene. The CDR3 spans 15 residues. TCR cDNA molecules were tagged individually, and each one carried a unique molecular identifier. TCRdb reanalysed the 5' RACE reads using MiXCR and keeps one entry per CDR3 protein. The sample lists about 18,000 distinct CDR3 sequences, about a fifth seen once, with around 15% in the top ten. This clonotype has a count of ten or more.

The TCR originated in a male donor with early-stage non-small cell lung cancer. Material: PBMCs, obtained at surgery. This chain uses TRBV6-1 with TRBJ1-6, with TRBD1 matching over 7 bases. The CDR3 is CASIRASGGDSPLHF. The CDR3 DNA sequence: TGTGCCAGCATCAGGGCCTCAGGGGGTGATTCACCCCTCCACTTT.